The entry below gives a single TCR beta chain sequence along with its context. The target antigen is unknown. This sample is drawn from a study of T cells in localized non-small cell lung cancer. Study-wide findings and caveats: Sequencing involved a lone tumor region, leaving heterogeneity possible. When the top 100 tumor clones were examined, a median approximately 54 of them also appeared in the adjacent lung, which was paired and uninvolved. Longer overall survival associated with higher blood T cell density; shorter survival with higher adjacent-lung clonality.

The table came from immunoSEQ multiplex PCR; TCRdb's copy has only in-frame clones and leaves some out. The repertoire holds around 80,000 clones, 80% seen once, with 15% to 20% in the top ten. Germline assignment: CDR1 SQVTM and CDR2 ANQGSEA. The CDR3 runs 12 residues. Trimming at V came to 6 bases and at J to 4 bases, leaving 1 base not matched to a gene. This chain uses TRBV29-1 with TRBJ1-2; TRBD1 aligns across 11 bases. The sequencing here drew on PBMCs, taken before any cancer treatment. This TCR was sampled from a man aged 40 to 69 with stage II squamous cell lung carcinoma. DNA for the CDR3: TGCAGCGTAGGACAGGGGGCCTATGGCTACACCTTC. It yields the protein CSVGQGAYGYTF.